A selection of T cell receptor beta chains follows, all from one sample in a study of human T cells and chemical hapten exposure. MiXCR, run by TCRdb on the RACE reads, gives a single entry per CDR3 protein. Of about 73,000 distinct CDR3 sequences listed, about 9% are singletons. The source was whole blood, collected in connection with sensitization to the hapten diphenylcyclopropenone (DPC). Receptors were obtained from a woman between 45 and 60 years old with alopecia areata. Some clones in this sample may be carry-over from other donors' samples. Both conserved end residues are trimmed from each CDR3. Fields, in order: V gene, J gene, CDR3 protein.

V: TRBV15; J: TRBJ2-1; CDR3: ATSSHLNEQF
V: TRBV5-1; J: TRBJ2-1; CDR3: ASSFGGAGGHNEQF
V: TRBV12-3/TRBV12-4; J: TRBJ2-3; CDR3: ASSYRGQDTQY
V: TRBV29-1; J: TRBJ2-7; CDR3: SVRTSGSYEQY
V: TRBV5-6; J: TRBJ2-3; CDR3: ASSSTASGSSYTQY
V: TRBV20-1; J: TRBJ2-3; CDR3: SNTGGLPDTQY
V: TRBV3-1; J: TRBJ1-6; CDR3: ASSQAGTGGTTPLH
V: TRBV6-5; J: TRBJ2-7; CDR3: ASSYSFAEGAYEQY
V: TRBV5-1; J: TRBJ2-5; CDR3: ASRDHRDGRETQY
V: TRBV9; J: TRBJ2-3; CDR3: ASSKTARAGSTDTQY
V: TRBV4-2; J: TRBJ1-4; CDR3: ASSLLDRAEKLF
V: TRBV19; J: TRBJ2-3; CDR3: ASSTGQGRPDTQY
V: TRBV5-6; J: TRBJ1-1; CDR3: ASSLEFAEAF